The 9 T cell receptor beta chains given below trace back to one sample, sequenced in a study of blood T cell repertoires in COVID-19. Clones were read by immunoSEQ multiplex PCR, and TCRdb kept only the in-frame ones, dropping some. Seen here are tens of thousands of clones, 70% to 90% observed once, and the top ten hold around 30%. Sample: peripheral blood. The source is a human donor in a cohort sampled during active COVID-19.

The V call is TRBV19, the J call TRBJ1-1; no clear D gene. The CDR3 has 13 residues. Germline V gene sequence: CDR1 LNHDA, CDR2 SQIVND (reference sequence). The V end lost 4 bases, the J end lost 8 bases, and 14 bases lay between the germline ends. CDR3 loop: CASSSHSGSEAFF. In DNA form, the CDR3 reads TGTGCCAGTAGTAGCCACTCGGGGTCAGAAGCTTTCTTT. Full variable domain (rest looked up from reference TRBV19 and TRBJ1-1): DGGITQSPKYLFRKEGQNVTLSCEQNLNHDAMYWYRQDPGQGLRLIYYSQIVNDFQKGDIAEGYSVSREKKESFPLTVTSAQKNPTAFYLCASSSHSGSEAFFGQGTRLTVV.

The chain couples TRBV6-6 to TRBJ2-2; 9 bases match TRBD1. This CDR3 has 15 residues. Germline CDR1 and CDR2: MNHNY and SVGAGI (reference sequence). With V trimmed by 5 bases and J by 6 bases, 7 bases remained unmatched. The chain's CDR3 is CASSLGQGRPGELFF. CDR3 bases: TGTGCCAGCAGTCTGGGACAGGGTCGGCCCGGGGAGCTGTTTTTT.

This clone appeared a few times. The chain uses TRBV12-3 or TRBV12-4 and TRBJ2-7; no reliable D call. The CDR3 has 13 amino acids. Between the trimmed V and J ends, which lost 3 bases and 0 bases, there was a span of 6 bases. The CDR3 coding sequence is TGTGCCAGCAGTTTCCTGAGCTCCTACGAGCAGTACTTC. Its translation: CASSFLSSYEQYF.

The chain uses TRBV6-5 and TRBJ2-2; the D is unclear. This CDR3 comprises 14 residues. The germline CDR1 and CDR2 sequences are MNHEY and SVGAGI. V was pared by 8 bases and J by 4 bases, with 14 bases between. The CDR3: CASFYSAATGELFF. CDR3 coding DNA: TGTGCCAGCTTTTATTCGGCGGCCACCGGGGAGCTGTTTTTT.

This chain connects TRBV7-9 to TRBJ2-7; 11 bases match TRBD1. The CDR3 is 15 residues long. The V gene's germline CDR1 is SEHNR and CDR2 FQNEAQ (reference sequence). J was trimmed by 7 bases and V by 5 bases; bases with no gene match: 10. DNA for the CDR3: TGTGCCAGCAGCCCTCTGGGACAGGGGGACGGGGAGCAGTACTTC. It encodes CASSPLGQGDGEQYF.

The chain uses TRBV5-1 and TRBJ1-2, with 8 bases fitting TRBD1. There are 15 residues in the CDR3. Germline V lookup: CDR1 SGHRS, CDR2 YFSETQ. V dropped 3 bases and J dropped 2; count of bases not matched to a gene: 6. The CDR3 DNA reads as TGCGCCAGCAGCTCCGGGGACAGGCAGAACTATGGCTACACCTTC. Protein: CASSSGDRQNYGYTF.

V usage is TRBV29-1 and J usage is TRBJ1-4; 8 bases align to TRBD1. This CDR3 comprises 13 residues. Germline CDR1 is SQVTM and CDR2 is ANQGSEA. Losses at the gene ends were 4 bases for V and 4 bases for J; bases not matched to a gene: 2. DNA for the CDR3: TGCAGCGTTGGGGGACAGGTTAATGAAAAACTGTTTTTT. It specifies CSVGGQVNEKLFF.

This clone is a singleton in its sample. The rearrangement joins TRBV18 to TRBJ2-1, with 7 bases matching TRBD2. Germline assignment: CDR1 KGHSH and CDR2 LQKENI. The CDR3 has 15 residues. Unmatched junction bases numbered 8, after V lost 6 bases and J lost 3 bases. In DNA form, the CDR3 reads TGTGCCAGCTCCCTACGGGAGGTGGGCTACAATGAGCAGTTCTTC. Protein: CASSLREVGYNEQFF.

The rearrangement links TRBV9 to TRBJ2-2, with D maybe TRBD1 (6 bases). The CDR3 extends over 15 amino acids. Trimming stripped 4 bases from V and 0 bases from J, with 10 bases between. Per germline, CDR1 SGDLS and CDR2 YYNGEE. Here the CDR3 reads CASSLTGSNTGELFF. The CDR3, as DNA: TGTGCCAGCAGCTTGACAGGTTCGAACACCGGGGAGCTGTTTTTT.